Below, 31 T cell receptor beta chains from the same sample are listed, as sequenced in a study of T cell responses to AZD1222 COVID-19 vaccine. Method: immunoSEQ multiplex PCR; TCRdb's copy keeps in-frame clones and lacks some. The table includes approximately 150,000 clones, roughly 92% detected once. The specimen was peripheral blood, collected 28 days after the second AZD1222 dose. Source of these receptors: an adult who received the AZD1222 COVID-19 vaccine.

V gene TRBV7-3 combines with J gene TRBJ2-5; either TRBD1 or TRBD2 may fit D (6 bases each). Looked up from germline, CDR1 is SGHTA and CDR2 is FQGTGA. CDR3 length: 15 residues. The V end was cut by 2 bases, the J end by 4 bases, with 14 bases between. CDR3 coding DNA: TGTGCCAGCAGCTTATCCTCAGGGGAGGCAGAGACCCAGTACTTC. Translation: CASSLSSGEAETQYF.

The chain uses TRBV6-5 and TRBJ1-2, with D tentatively TRBD1 (6 bases). This CDR3 spans 14 amino acids. CDR1 is MNHEY and CDR2 is SVGAGI in the germline V gene. The ends were cut back, 7 bases at V and 3 bases at J, with 15 bases in the middle. The chain's CDR3 is CASINKQGYYGYTF. The CDR3 DNA sequence: TGTGCCAGCATTAACAAACAGGGATACTATGGCTACACCTTC.

V is TRBV19 and J is TRBJ2-3; the D call may be TRBD1 or TRBD2 (5 bases each). The V end lost 6 bases, the J end lost 2 bases, and 18 bases lay between the germline ends. From germline, CDR1 is LNHDA and CDR2 SQIVND (reference sequence). The CDR3 loop spans 16 amino acids. The CDR3 nucleotides read TGTGCCAGTAGGGGGCGGAGGTACCCGAACACAGATACGCAGTATTTT. Its protein is CASRGRRYPNTDTQYF.

The chain uses TRBV19 and TRBJ1-3, with unresolved D. Trimming removed 7 bases from V and 0 bases from J, with 13 bases in between. Germline-derived CDR1 and CDR2 are LNHDA and SQIVND (reference sequence). The CDR3 contains 15 residues. The CDR3 loop reads CASNGFSHSGNTIYF. CDR3 nucleotides: TGTGCCAGTAATGGATTTTCGCACTCTGGAAACACCATATATTTT. The full variable domain, rest sourced from reference TRBV19 and TRBJ1-3, is DGGITQSPKYLFRKEGQNVTLSCEQNLNHDAMYWYRQDPGQGLRLIYYSQIVNDFQKGDIAEGYSVSREKKESFPLTVTSAQKNPTAFYLCASNGFSHSGNTIYFGEGSWLTVV.

The CDR3 DNA sequence: TGTGCCAGCCAGACGGGGGATGGCTACACCTTC. This translates into CASQTGDGYTF. The chain has TRBV7-9 and TRBJ1-2; a weak D match, TRBD1 (5 bases). The CDR3 has 11 residues. Deletions cut 8 bases from V and 6 bases from J, with 10 bases between. CDR1 is SEHNR, CDR2 FQNEAQ, per germline (reference sequence).

A remark on this clone: In the same sample, other DNA sequences code for this CDR3. The chain links TRBV19 to TRBJ1-1; D may be TRBD1 (6 bases). Per the germline V gene, CDR1 is LNHDA and CDR2 is SQIVND (reference sequence). Deletions cut 5 bases from V and 1 base from J, with 11 bases between. The length of the CDR3 is 14 residues. The chain's CDR3 is CASSPSTGNTEAFF. The CDR3 DNA reads as TGTGCCAGTAGTCCATCGACAGGGAACACTGAAGCTTTCTTT.

The chain carries TRBV18 and TRBJ2-7; TRBD1 matches at 8 bases. The CDR3 is 15 residues long. CDR1 is KGHSH and CDR2 is LQKENI in the germline V gene. J was trimmed by 3 bases and V by 5 bases; bases with no gene match: 9. The DNA of the CDR3 is TGTGCCAGCTCAGCCCAGGGGGCGAATGTCTACGAGCAGTACTTC. The encoded protein is CASSAQGANVYEQYF. Together with reference TRBV18 and TRBJ2-7, the CDR3 gives the full variable domain: NAGVMQNPRHLVRRRGQEARLRCSPMKGHSHVYWYRQLPEEGLKFMVYLQKENIIDESGMPKERFSAEFPKEGPSILRIQQVVRGDSAAYFCASSAQGANVYEQYFGPGTRLTVT.

The chain carries TRBV9 and TRBJ2-6; the D call may be TRBD1 or TRBD2 (7 bases each). There are 21 residues in the CDR3. The V end was cut by 3 bases, the J end by 0 bases, with 25 bases between. Germline lookup yields CDR1 SGDLS and CDR2 YYNGEE. The CDR3 protein is CASSAHPLAETGTSGANVLTF. Here the CDR3 DNA reads TGTGCCAGCAGCGCCCATCCCCTAGCGGAGACAGGGACCTCTGGGGCCAACGTCCTGACTTTC.

The J gene is TRBJ1-2, the V gene TRBV5-8; D not resolved. The CDR3 has 12 amino acids. Germline V gene data show CDR1 as SGHTS and CDR2 as YDEGEE. V dropped 0 bases and J dropped 6 bases, with 6 bases sitting between them. CDR3 residues: CASSLGLDGYTF. The CDR3 coding sequence is TGTGCCAGCAGCTTGGGGTTAGATGGCTACACCTTC.

The gene calls are TRBV2 and TRBJ2-7; 7 bases map to TRBD1. In germline, CDR1 is SNHLY, CDR2 FYNNEI. The length of the CDR3 is 16 residues. The V gene end was trimmed by 5 bases and the J gene end by 2 bases; junction bases not matched to a gene: 12. The CDR3 DNA is TGTGCCAGCAGTCGGGACAGCTCGATAGGTCCCTACGAGCAGTACTTC. Translated, it gives CASSRDSSIGPYEQYF.

The rearrangement links TRBV5-4 to TRBJ1-1, with 8 nucleotides matching TRBD1. CDR3 size: 15 residues. V shed 4 bases, J shed 1 base, and the junction held 6 bases outside the gene matches. The germline gives CDR1 SGHNT, CDR2 YYREEE (reference sequence). The chain's CDR3 is CASSVTTGENTEAFF. The CDR3 DNA is TGTGCCAGCAGCGTAACGACAGGGGAGAACACTGAAGCTTTCTTT.

Notes on this clone: The same CDR3 is also encoded by other DNA sequences in this sample. The chain uses TRBV9 and TRBJ2-3, with D unresolved. Trimming shortened V by 2 bases and J by 1 base, and 8 bases separated the two germline ends. This CDR3 has 14 amino acids. Germline V gene sequence: CDR1 SGDLS, CDR2 YYNGEE. CDR3 nucleotide sequence: TGTGCCAGCAGCGTCTTGGCGGGCACAGATACGCAGTATTTT. Amino acid sequence: CASSVLAGTDTQYF.

V and J are TRBV3-1 (or the pseudogene TRBV3-2) and TRBJ2-5; 7 bases align to TRBD2. The CDR3 runs 15 residues. Losses at the gene ends were 2 bases for V and 3 bases for J; bases not matched to a gene: 6. The germline V gene has CDR1 LGHDT and CDR2 YNNKEL (reference sequence). The CDR3 spells CASSQRTSVEETQYF. CDR3 coding DNA: TGTGCCAGCAGCCAAAGAACTAGCGTTGAAGAGACCCAGTACTTC.

The chain uses TRBV7-2 and TRBJ2-7; 7 bases are shared with TRBD1. Germline CDR1 reads SGHTA; CDR2 reads FQGNSA. The CDR3 is made up of 16 amino acids. Unmatched junction bases numbered 10, after V lost 2 bases and J lost 3 bases. CDR3 in DNA: TGTGCCAGCAGCTTACATGTCGAGACAGGGTACTACGAGCAGTACTTC. Translation gives CASSLHVETGYYEQYF.

The chain links TRBV13 to TRBJ2-1; TRBD1 matches at 9 bases. The V gene's germline CDR1 is PRHDT and CDR2 FYEKMQ (reference sequence). This CDR3 comprises 17 residues. J was trimmed by 9 bases and V by 4 bases; bases with no gene match: 16. The CDR3: CASSSDGTGTAYGEQFF. For the CDR3, the DNA is TGTGCCAGCAGCTCCGACGGGACAGGGACAGCCTATGGTGAGCAGTTCTTC.

V is TRBV4-1 and J is TRBJ1-3; 9 bases align to TRBD1. Germline V gives CDR1 MGHRA, CDR2 YSYEKL. The CDR3 covers 14 residues. The V gene end was trimmed by 3 bases and the J gene end by 4 bases; junction bases not matched to a gene: 1. CDR3 coding DNA: TGCGCCAGCAGCCATGGACAGGGGGGAAACACCATATATTTT. Amino acid sequence: CASSHGQGGNTIYF.

The CDR3 spells CASSLGSGNYGYTF. For the CDR3, the DNA is TGTGCCAGCAGTCTCGGGTCTGGGAACTATGGCTACACCTTC. This sequence joins TRBV28 and TRBJ1-2; no definite D call. This CDR3 is built from 14 residues. CDR1 and CDR2 from the germline V gene are MDHEN and SYDVKM. V was pared by 5 bases and J by 2 bases, with 12 bases between.

This clone was recorded once. V gene TRBV9 combines with J gene TRBJ2-2; 8 bases are shared with TRBD2. This CDR3 contains 16 residues. CDR1 and CDR2 (germline): SGDLS, YYNGEE. With 0 bases clipped from V and 7 bases from J, the junction kept 8 bases outside the gene matches. The CDR3 here is CASSVGSGSDGGELFF. CDR3 nucleotides: TGTGCCAGCAGCGTAGGAAGCGGGAGTGACGGCGGGGAGCTGTTTTTT.

The chain carries TRBV7-3 and TRBJ1-6; D unclear. Trimming took off 2 bases at V and 5 bases at J, with 4 bases between the two ends. The germline CDR1 and CDR2 sequences are SGHTA and FQGTGA. This CDR3 is 13 amino acids long. CDR3: CASSLGDNSPLHF. For the CDR3, the DNA is TGTGCCAGCAGCTTAGGGGATAATTCACCCCTCCACTTT.

The chain has TRBV27 and TRBJ2-3; D ambiguous. V was cut by 4 bases and J by 4 bases, with 9 bases left in between. Per the germline V gene, CDR1 is MNHEY and CDR2 is SMNVEV (reference sequence). This CDR3 is 13 amino acids long. The CDR3 protein is CASSSKSPDTQYF. The CDR3 DNA is TGTGCCAGCAGTTCAAAATCTCCAGATACGCAGTATTTT.

The V gene is TRBV14, the J gene TRBJ1-1; possible D gene TRBD1, 5 bases. V lost 4 bases to trimming and J lost 1 base, with 10 bases between them. Germline CDR1 is SGHDN and CDR2 is FVKESK. The length of the CDR3 is 14 residues. The CDR3 here is CASSPQVANTEAFF. In DNA, the CDR3 is TGTGCCAGCAGCCCACAGGTCGCGAACACTGAAGCTTTCTTT.

The chain combines TRBV9 with TRBJ2-2; unclear D gene. Germline V gives CDR1 SGDLS, CDR2 YYNGEE. The CDR3 loop spans 16 amino acids. With 2 bases removed from V and 6 bases from J, the gap between germline ends came to 17 bases. The DNA for the CDR3 is TGTGCCAGCAGCGTTACCGGTAACCCAGGACCCGGGGAGCTGTTTTTT. Protein: CASSVTGNPGPGELFF.

The CDR3 DNA follows: TGCAGCGTTGATGCGGGGGCAAGGGGGGCCAACGTCCTGACTTTC. This encodes CSVDAGARGANVLTF. V and J are TRBV29-1 and TRBJ2-6; a weak D match, TRBD2 (7 bases). There are 15 residues in the CDR3. Germline V gene data show CDR1 as SQVTM and CDR2 as ANQGSEA. Trimming pared 3 bases from V and 4 bases from J, leaving 13 bases between.

The chain recombines TRBV9 with TRBJ1-1, with D tentatively TRBD1 (5 bases). The CDR3 is made up of 14 amino acids. CDR1 is SGDLS and CDR2 is YYNGEE in the germline V gene. V dropped 0 bases and J dropped 4 bases, with 10 bases sitting between them. The CDR3 nucleotides read TGTGCCAGCAGCGTAGACTCAGGGCGCACTGAAGCTTTCTTT. Translation: CASSVDSGRTEAFF.

V and J are TRBV6-5 and TRBJ1-1; 9 positions match TRBD1. Trimming at V came to 6 bases and at J to 2 bases, leaving 7 bases not matched to a gene. Germline values: CDR1 MNHEY, CDR2 SVGAGI. The CDR3 contains 15 residues. The CDR3 sequence: CASRRTTGGNTEAFF. For the CDR3, the DNA is TGTGCCAGCAGGAGAACCACAGGGGGCAACACTGAAGCTTTCTTT.

The V call is TRBV2, the J call TRBJ1-6; 11 nucleotides line up with TRBD1. The V gene's germline CDR1 is SNHLY and CDR2 FYNNEI. The CDR3 has 16 residues. J was trimmed by 1 base and V by 6 bases; bases with no gene match: 2. The CDR3 here is CASRDRGLSYNSPLHF. For the CDR3, the DNA is TGTGCCAGCAGGGACAGGGGGCTATCCTATAATTCACCCCTCCACTTT.

Written as DNA, the CDR3 is TGTGCCAGCCGTCCGGGACAGGGGACAGATACGCAGTATTTT. It encodes CASRPGQGTDTQYF. The chain joins TRBV19 to TRBJ2-3, with 10 nucleotides matching TRBD1. CDR3 length: 14 residues. With 9 bases clipped from V and 3 bases from J, the junction kept 6 bases outside the gene matches. The germline CDR1 and CDR2 sequences are LNHDA and SQIVND (reference sequence). The full variable domain, its missing parts supplied by reference TRBV19 and TRBJ2-3, is DGGITQSPKYLFRKEGQNVTLSCEQNLNHDAMYWYRQDPGQGLRLIYYSQIVNDFQKGDIAEGYSVSREKKESFPLTVTSAQKNPTAFYLCASRPGQGTDTQYFGPGTRLTVL.

Of note for this clone: An end of the junction does not agree with germline; a read error may underlie this. The rearrangement links TRBV7-6 to TRBJ2-1; possibly TRBD2 for D (5 bases). The germline V gene encodes CDR1 SGHVS and CDR2 FNYEAQ. This CDR3 has 17 amino acids. As DNA, the CDR3 is TGTGCCAGCAGCCCAACCGTCGGACTCCCGGTCTACAATGAGCTGTTCTTC. It encodes CASSPTVGLPVYNELFF.

The chain joins TRBV11-2 to TRBJ2-1; maybe TRBD1 (5 bases). CDR3 length: 19 amino acids. Trimming took off 1 base at V and 3 bases at J, with 22 bases between the two ends. Germline V gene sequence: CDR1 SGHAT, CDR2 FQNNGV. CDR3 bases: TGTGCCAGCAGCTTAGGTTTAGGGTTCGGATTGGGGCACTACAATGAGCAGTTCTTC. It is translated as CASSLGLGFGLGHYNEQFF.

This clone occurred once. The gene calls are TRBV5-6 and TRBJ2-1; D possibly corresponds to TRBD2 (5 bases). V was pared by 4 bases and J by 2 bases, with 7 bases between. CDR1 and CDR2 from the germline V gene are SGHDT and YYEEEE. The CDR3 is 13 residues long. CDR3 coding DNA: TGTGCCAGCAGCATCGGGACCTACAATGAGCAGTTCTTC. Translation gives CASSIGTYNEQFF.

This chain uses TRBV5-1 with TRBJ2-7; 8 bases map to TRBD2. The J segment lost 2 bases and the V segment lost 4 bases, leaving 5 bases of the junction unmatched. Germline lookup yields CDR1 SGHRS and CDR2 YFSETQ. This CDR3 comprises 14 residues. CDR3 sequence: CASSPGGTPYEQYF. The DNA for the CDR3 is TGCGCCAGCAGCCCGGGAGGGACTCCCTACGAGCAGTACTTC.